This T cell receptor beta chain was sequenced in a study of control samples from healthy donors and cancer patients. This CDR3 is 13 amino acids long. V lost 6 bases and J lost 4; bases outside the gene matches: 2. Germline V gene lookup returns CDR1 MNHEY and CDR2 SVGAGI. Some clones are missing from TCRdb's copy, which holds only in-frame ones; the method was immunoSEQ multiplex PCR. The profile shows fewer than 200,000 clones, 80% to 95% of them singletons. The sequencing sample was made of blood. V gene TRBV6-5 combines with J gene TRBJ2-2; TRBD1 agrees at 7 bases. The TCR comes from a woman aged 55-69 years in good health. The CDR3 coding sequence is TGTGCCAGCAGGGGACAGTTCACCGGGGAGCTGTTTTTT. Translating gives CASRGQFTGELFF.